This T cell receptor (beta chain) derives from a study of radiotherapy plus CTLA-4 blockade in lung cancer. Repertoires were generated with immunoSEQ multiplex PCR, while TCRdb's copy carries only in-frame clones and drops some. The sample lists over 35,000 clones; over 60% were seen once. Regarding this clone: No antigen is known for it.

Losses at the gene ends were 3 bases for V and 2 bases for J; bases not matched to a gene: 14. CDR3 length: 18 residues. Germline CDR1 is LNHDA and CDR2 is SQIVND (reference sequence). Study-wide results and caveats: Among blood TCR repertoires after radiotherapy plus ipilimumab, tumor-derived clones expanded. Early blood T cell clone dynamics reportedly forecast response best, with interferon-beta.

The origin of this receptor is a human donor with non-small cell lung cancer whose response to radiotherapy plus ipilimumab could not be evaluated. The source material was peripheral blood, sampled from a patient treated with radiotherapy plus ipilimumab. The chain is built from TRBV19 and TRBJ1-2; TRBD1 agrees at 8 bases. The DNA for the CDR3 is TGTGCCAGTAGTATCATACAGGGGGGTGCCGCTCCAAACTATGGCTACACCTTC. Translated, it gives CASSIIQGGAAPNYGYTF.